Presented here are 21 T cell receptor beta chains from one specimen sequenced in a study of EBV T-cell therapy then PD-1 blockade in nasopharyngeal carcinoma. Antigen specificity for these receptors is unknown. Specified treatment: AdE1-LMPpoly-expanded autologous EBV-specific T-cell therapy followed by anti-PD-1 nivolumab. Clones were read by immunoSEQ multiplex PCR, and TCRdb kept only the in-frame ones, dropping some. The sample comprises 17,000 or so clones, roughly 88% of which are singletons, and just under 30% rests with the top ten. The source was CD8+ T cells from blood, collected at day 0 from a patient whose treatment included autologous EBV-specific T cells and nivolumab. Receptors were obtained from a man aged 35 to 55 with nasopharyngeal carcinoma.

The chain is built from TRBV28 and TRBJ2-7; D gene uncertain. The germline CDR1 and CDR2 sequences are MDHEN and SYDVKM. The CDR3 is made up of 12 amino acids. The ends were cut back, 2 bases at V and 2 bases at J, with 4 bases in the middle. The CDR3 reads CASSLPTYEQYF. The DNA of the CDR3 is TGTGCCAGCAGTTTACCTACCTACGAGCAGTACTTC.

This chain connects TRBV15 to TRBJ1-2; D unclear. The CDR3 spans 16 residues. Per germline, CDR1 LNHNV and CDR2 YYDKDF (reference sequence). V shed 1 base and J shed 2 bases, with 14 bases lying between them. The CDR3 is CATSRGGGRVNYGYTF. CDR3 in DNA: TGTGCCACCAGCAGAGGTGGAGGCAGAGTAAACTATGGCTACACCTTC.

The chain couples TRBV2 to TRBJ2-7; D gene unclear. This CDR3 has 12 amino acids. Deletions cut 2 bases from V and 4 bases from J, with 6 bases between. CDR1 is SNHLY, CDR2 FYNNEI, per germline. The CDR3 loop is CASSEYAYEQYF. The CDR3 region has the DNA TGTGCCAGCAGTGAATACGCGTACGAGCAGTACTTC.

The rearrangement joins TRBV6-2 or TRBV6-3 to TRBJ2-3, with 9 nucleotides matching TRBD2. CDR1 and CDR2 from the germline V gene are MNHEY and SVGEGT. This CDR3 has 15 amino acids. Losses at the gene ends were 2 bases for V and 3 bases for J; bases not matched to a gene: 3. The CDR3 nucleotides read TGTGCCAGCAGTTACGGCGGGGGGGAGACAGATACGCAGTATTTT. This sequence encodes CASSYGGGETDTQYF.

V usage is TRBV5-8 and J usage is TRBJ1-5; D ambiguous. There are 11 residues in the CDR3. V was trimmed by 0 bases and J by 5 bases, leaving 0 bases between them. Germline assignment: CDR1 SGHTS and CDR2 YDEGEE. The CDR3 protein is CASSLDQPQHF. CDR3 bases: TGTGCCAGCAGCTTGGATCAGCCCCAGCATTTT.

J is TRBJ2-3 and V is TRBV7-6, with TRBD1 identical over 7 bases. Germline CDR1 is SGHVS and CDR2 is FNYEAQ. This CDR3 is built from 16 residues. The junction had 7 bases not matched to a gene; V was cut back by 3 bases and J by 1 base. CDR3 coding DNA: TGTGCCAGCAGCTTTTCCGAAGGGGGCGGCACAGATACGCAGTATTTT. It specifies CASSFSEGGGTDTQYF.

The chain combines TRBV6-2 or TRBV6-3 with TRBJ1-5; D unresolved. The CDR3 has 16 residues. Trimming removed 0 bases from V and 7 bases from J, with 16 bases in between. Germline values: CDR1 MNHEY, CDR2 SVGEGT. Here the CDR3 reads CASSYSETLASQPQHF. Here the CDR3 DNA reads TGTGCCAGCAGTTACTCGGAGACATTGGCGTCCCAGCCCCAGCATTTT.

The chain joins TRBV9 to TRBJ2-3, with 11 nucleotides matching TRBD2. With 2 bases clipped from V and 8 bases from J, the junction kept 7 bases outside the gene matches. The CDR3 sequence is 15 residues long. Germline loops: CDR1 SGDLS, CDR2 YYNGEE. The CDR3 spells CASSVSGGALGTQYF. Written as DNA, the CDR3 is TGTGCCAGCAGCGTTAGCGGGGGGGCTCTGGGTACGCAGTATTTT.

The chain links TRBV27 to TRBJ1-5; 8 nucleotides align to TRBD1. This CDR3 region has 15 residues. The junction had 8 bases not matched to a gene; V was cut back by 6 bases and J by 4 bases. Germline lookup yields CDR1 MNHEY and CDR2 SMNVEV (reference sequence). CDR3 amino acids: CASSSGTGPNQPQHF. The CDR3 DNA follows: TGTGCCAGCAGCTCTGGGACAGGCCCTAATCAGCCCCAGCATTTT.

This chain joins TRBV5-6 and TRBJ2-2; either TRBD1 or TRBD2 may fit D (5 bases each). The germline V gene encodes CDR1 SGHDT and CDR2 YYEEEE. V lost 4 bases to trimming and J lost 0 bases, with 16 bases between them. The CDR3 totals 17 residues. The CDR3 protein is CASSPTLRDANTGELFF. The CDR3 DNA is TGTGCCAGCAGCCCCACCCTCAGGGACGCGAACACCGGGGAGCTGTTTTTT.

This chain uses TRBV7-9 with TRBJ1-2; TRBD1 matches 7 bases. J was trimmed by 4 bases and V by 5 bases; bases with no gene match: 10. The germline V gene encodes CDR1 SEHNR and CDR2 FQNEAQ (reference sequence). The CDR3 length is 15 residues. CDR3 nucleotides: TGTGCCAGCAGCCCCTGGGACAGTGAACCCTATGGCTACACCTTC. Protein sequence: CASSPWDSEPYGYTF.

The chain is built from TRBV7-9 and TRBJ1-1; D might be TRBD1 (5 bases). This CDR3 is built from 12 residues. The germline CDR1 and CDR2 sequences are SEHNR and FQNEAQ (reference sequence). V was shortened by 1 base and J by 11 bases, with 11 bases between the two germline ends. The DNA for the CDR3 is TGTGCCAGCAGCTTAGGAGGGGTCGTCGCTTTCTTT. This translates into CASSLGGVVAFF.

This clone was counted between two and nine times. The chain links TRBV7-9 to TRBJ2-5; the match to TRBD1 covers 9 bases. Trimming took 5 bases from V and 5 from J; bases not matched to a gene: 9. Germline loops: CDR1 SEHNR, CDR2 FQNEAQ (reference sequence). The CDR3 runs 15 residues. The CDR3 spells CASSRPGQGLETQYF. CDR3 nucleotide sequence: TGTGCCAGCAGCCGGCCGGGACAGGGTCTGGAGACCCAGTACTTC.

The chain combines TRBV6-2 or TRBV6-3 with TRBJ2-6; possible D gene TRBD1, 5 bases. V was clipped by 5 bases and J by 4 bases, with 12 bases between them. This CDR3 has 15 residues. Germline CDR1 reads MNHEY; CDR2 reads SVGEGT. The CDR3 DNA follows: TGTGCCAGCAGTCAACAGGTTTCGGGGGCCAACGTCCTGACTTTC. As protein: CASSQQVSGANVLTF.

This chain uses TRBV2 with TRBJ1-5; no clear D gene. The CDR3 consists of 15 residues. V lost 1 base and J 6 bases, leaving 13 bases between the germline ends. Germline V lookup: CDR1 SNHLY, CDR2 FYNNEI. CDR3 amino acids: CASSEGTEVSQPQHF. For the CDR3, the DNA is TGTGCCAGCAGTGAAGGGACGGAGGTGAGTCAGCCCCAGCATTTT.

This chain uses TRBV27 with TRBJ1-4; D might be TRBD1 (5 bases). The CDR3 has 17 residues. CDR1 and CDR2 from the germline V gene are MNHEY and SMNVEV (reference sequence). V was shortened by 3 bases and J by 2 bases, with 16 bases between the two germline ends. The CDR3 reads CASSFRGTGDTNEKLFF. In nucleotides, the CDR3 is TGTGCCAGCAGTTTCCGAGGGACTGGGGATACTAATGAAAAACTGTTTTTT.

This chain joins TRBV5-1 and TRBJ2-1, with 7 bases fitting TRBD1. J was trimmed by 0 bases and V by 4 bases; bases with no gene match: 7. CDR1 and CDR2 (germline): SGHRS, YFSETQ. The CDR3 consists of 16 residues. The CDR3 nucleotides read TGCGCCAGCAGCAACACAGGGGTGGGCTCCTACAATGAGCAGTTCTTC. Its protein is CASSNTGVGSYNEQFF.

The J gene is TRBJ2-7, the V gene TRBV5-6, with 9 positions matching TRBD1. The CDR3 is made up of 14 amino acids. Per the germline V gene, CDR1 is SGHDT and CDR2 is YYEEEE. The V segment lost 4 bases and the J segment 5 bases; nucleotides outside the gene matches: 7. The CDR3 here is CASSNPGQGNEQYF. Written as DNA, the CDR3 is TGTGCCAGCAGCAATCCGGGACAGGGTAACGAGCAGTACTTC.

The rearrangement uses TRBV19 and TRBJ2-4; TRBD2 might be the D (7 bases). V lost 2 bases and J 8 bases, leaving 16 bases between the germline ends. The V gene's germline CDR1 is LNHDA and CDR2 SQIVND (reference sequence). The CDR3 is made up of 15 amino acids. CDR3 sequence: CASSIRGARLDIQYF. The CDR3 bases are TGTGCCAGTAGTATACGGGGGGCCCGTTTAGACATTCAGTACTTC.

The chain employs TRBV5-6 and TRBJ1-3; no reliable D call. The CDR3 loop spans 15 amino acids. With 0 bases removed from V and 2 bases from J, the gap between germline ends came to 9 bases. In germline, CDR1 is SGHDT, CDR2 YYEEEE. The CDR3 loop reads CASSLGPRAGNTIYF. The DNA of the CDR3 is TGTGCCAGCAGCTTGGGTCCGAGAGCTGGAAACACCATATATTTT.

The J gene is TRBJ2-3, the V gene TRBV6-1; 11 bases match TRBD2. V was pared by 0 bases and J by 1 base, with 0 bases of the junction left unmatched. CDR1 and CDR2 (germline): MNHNS, SASEGT. CDR3 length: 16 amino acids. CDR3 in DNA: TGTGCCAGCAGTGAAGCTAGCGGGGGGGGCACAGATACGCAGTATTTT. As protein: CASSEASGGGTDTQYF.